A single sample gave rise to the 32 T cell receptor beta chains below, sequenced in a study of T cell responses to AZD1222 COVID-19 vaccine. Only in-frame clones appear in the TCRdb table, and some are missing; sequencing was by immunoSEQ multiplex PCR. This sample has roughly 110,000 clones, with roughly 90% found just once. The sample here was peripheral blood, taken on day 0 of AZD1222 vaccination. All receptors derive from an adult in good health.

The chain employs TRBV9 and TRBJ2-7, with TRBD1 matching over 11 bases. The length of the CDR3 is 15 residues. From germline, CDR1 is SGDLS and CDR2 YYNGEE. The junction had 7 bases not matched to a gene; V was cut back by 3 bases and J by 5 bases. CDR3 bases: TGTGCCAGCAGCGAGGGGGACAGGGGGTTTAACGAGCAGTACTTC. It specifies CASSEGDRGFNEQYF.

The table lists this clone with a count of one. The chain couples TRBV6-1 to TRBJ1-3, with D possibly matching TRBD1 (5 bases). Germline V gene lookup returns CDR1 MNHNS and CDR2 SASEGT. The V end lost 2 bases, the J end lost 2 bases, and 10 bases lay between the germline ends. There are 15 residues in the CDR3. CDR3 in amino acids: CASSEIGEAGNTIYF. CDR3 coding DNA: TGTGCCAGCAGTGAAATAGGGGAAGCTGGAAACACCATATATTTT.

The rearrangement joins TRBV9 to TRBJ1-2; possible D gene TRBD1, 5 bases. Trimming took off 0 bases at V and 7 bases at J, with 7 bases between the two ends. The CDR3 loop spans 12 amino acids. In germline, CDR1 is SGDLS, CDR2 YYNGEE. CDR3 loop: CASSVDGAGYTF. The CDR3 nucleotides are TGTGCCAGCAGCGTAGACGGGGCTGGCTACACCTTC.

The chain links TRBV9 to TRBJ2-2; D may match TRBD1 or TRBD2 (6 bases each). Germline V gives CDR1 SGDLS, CDR2 YYNGEE. V gave up 4 bases and J gave up 3 bases, with 16 bases separating them. The CDR3 is 16 amino acids. The CDR3 loop reads CASSRKGGAHTGELFF. The CDR3 DNA follows: TGTGCCAGCAGCAGGAAGGGGGGCGCCCACACCGGGGAGCTGTTTTTT.

The CDR3 loop is CASSQADSFRSYEQYF. In nucleotides, the CDR3 is TGCGCCAGCAGCCAGGCCGACAGCTTCCGCTCCTACGAGCAGTACTTC. This rearrangement joins TRBV4-1 to TRBJ2-7; TRBD1 is a possible D gene (5 bases). Deletions cut 3 bases from V and 0 bases from J, with 15 bases between. The CDR3 covers 16 residues. From germline, CDR1 is MGHRA and CDR2 YSYEKL.

This clone has a single count. This chain joins TRBV5-1 and TRBJ1-3, with 7 bases identical to TRBD1. The CDR3 contains 15 residues. Germline CDR1 reads SGHRS; CDR2 reads YFSETQ. V gave up 2 bases and J gave up 4 bases; unmatched junction bases: 6. In nucleotides, the CDR3 is TGCGCCAGCAGCTTAGCGGAGACAGGGGGAAACACCATATATTTT. Encoded protein: CASSLAETGGNTIYF. The full variable domain, with the rest looked up from reference TRBV5-1 and TRBJ1-3, is KAGVTQTPRYLIKTRGQQVTLSCSPISGHRSVSWYQQTPGQGLQFLFEYFSETQRNKGNFPGRFSGRQFSNSRSEMNVSTLELGDSALYLCASSLAETGGNTIYFGEGSWLTVV.

The chain joins TRBV7-9 to TRBJ1-4; maybe TRBD1 (6 bases). The CDR3 is 14 residues long. The germline V and J ends were trimmed by 5 bases and 3 bases, with 10 bases remaining between them. CDR1 and CDR2 from the germline V gene are SEHNR and FQNEAQ (reference sequence). DNA of the CDR3: TGTGCCAGCAGCGCACAGGGTTCTAATGAAAAACTGTTTTTT. Residues: CASSAQGSNEKLFF.

CDR3 sequence (DNA): TGTGCCAGTAGCGAGTTGGTGCAGCCCCAGCATTTT. Its protein product is CASSELVQPQHF. This chain joins TRBV19 and TRBJ1-5; D uncertain. Trimming took off 6 bases at V and 7 bases at J, with 10 bases between the two ends. Germline CDR1 reads LNHDA; CDR2 reads SQIVND (reference sequence). This CDR3 is 12 amino acids long.

The V and J genes are TRBV18 and TRBJ1-2; no definite D call. The germline CDR1 and CDR2 sequences are KGHSH and LQKENI. The V gene lost 4 bases and the J gene lost 4 bases, with 16 bases spanning the gap. The CDR3 loop spans 15 amino acids. The CDR3: CASSLEQKGTYGYTF. As DNA, the CDR3 is TGTGCCAGCTCACTGGAACAGAAGGGTACCTATGGCTACACCTTC.

V and J are TRBV4-1 and TRBJ2-7, with D maybe TRBD1 (5 bases). This CDR3 region has 17 residues. Germline V lookup: CDR1 MGHRA, CDR2 YSYEKL. V gave up 0 bases and J gave up 0 bases, with 15 bases separating them. Here the CDR3 reads CASSQDSTGPSSYEQYF. As DNA, the CDR3 is TGCGCCAGCAGCCAAGATAGTACAGGTCCTAGCTCCTACGAGCAGTACTTC.

The chain uses TRBV6-5 and TRBJ1-3; D not certain. Trimming left V 11 bases short and J 2 bases short, with 13 bases between. This CDR3 has 13 residues. Germline CDR1 MNHEY, CDR2 SVGAGI. In DNA form, the CDR3 reads TGTGCCGTCCGAGTAGCGGCTGGAAACACCATATATTTT. It translates to CAVRVAAGNTIYF.

The V gene is TRBV2, the J gene TRBJ2-6; 10 nucleotides align to TRBD1. V dropped 6 bases and J dropped 0; count of bases not matched to a gene: 2. The CDR3 length is 16 residues. Germline V lookup: CDR1 SNHLY, CDR2 FYNNEI. The CDR3 region is CASRRDRGSGANVLTF. For the CDR3, the DNA is TGTGCCAGCAGAAGGGACAGGGGCTCTGGGGCCAACGTCCTGACTTTC.

The chain is built from TRBV7-3 and TRBJ2-2, with D maybe TRBD2 (6 bases). Germline CDR1 and CDR2: SGHTA and FQGTGA. The CDR3 runs 13 residues. With 2 bases removed from V and 5 bases from J, the gap between germline ends came to 6 bases. As DNA, the CDR3 is TGTGCCAGCAGCTTAGGAGGGACCGGGGAGCTGTTTTTT. Protein sequence: CASSLGGTGELFF.

In regard to this clone: The same CDR3 arises from other DNA sequences in this sample as well. The V and J genes are TRBV7-3 and TRBJ1-1; a weak D match, TRBD1 (6 bases). This CDR3 has 13 amino acids. Trimming took off 3 bases at V and 2 bases at J, with 7 bases between the two ends. CDR1 is SGHTA, CDR2 FQGTGA, per germline. The CDR3 loop reads CASSFGGNTEAFF. The DNA for the CDR3 is TGTGCCAGCAGCTTCGGGGGCAACACTGAAGCTTTCTTT.

This rearrangement joins TRBV5-6 to TRBJ2-7, with D unresolved. Trimming cost V 0 bases and J 0 bases, with 7 bases left between them. The CDR3 runs to 14 residues. CDR1 is SGHDT and CDR2 is YYEEEE in the germline V gene. CDR3 DNA sequence: TGTGCCAGCAGCTTGGAGGCCAACTCCTACGAGCAGTACTTC. It yields the protein CASSLEANSYEQYF.

The chain has TRBV7-9 and TRBJ2-7; 7 nucleotides match TRBD1. Unmatched junction bases numbered 7, after V lost 4 bases and J lost 4 bases. In germline, CDR1 is SEHNR, CDR2 FQNEAQ (reference sequence). The CDR3 extends over 14 amino acids. CDR3 amino acids: CASSSTGSTYEQYF. The CDR3 DNA follows: TGTGCCAGCAGCTCGACAGGGTCCACATACGAGCAGTACTTC.

The V gene is TRBV4-1, the J gene TRBJ2-1; tentative D call: TRBD2 (6 bases). CDR3 length: 14 amino acids. Germline values: CDR1 MGHRA, CDR2 YSYEKL. Trimming cost V 5 bases and J 1 base, with 9 bases left between them. The chain's CDR3 is CASSVSGSYNEQFF. As DNA, the CDR3 is TGCGCCAGCAGCGTTAGCGGTTCCTACAATGAGCAGTTCTTC.

The V gene is TRBV11-2, the J gene TRBJ2-3; the D gene could be TRBD1 or TRBD2 (5 bases each). Germline values: CDR1 SGHAT, CDR2 FQNNGV. Trimming left V 3 bases short and J 4 bases short, with 20 bases between. The CDR3 has 17 residues. The CDR3 DNA reads as TGTGCCAGCAGCTTCCGGGCGCTGGAGATGGGGGCAGATACGCAGTATTTT. Translation gives CASSFRALEMGADTQYF.

The V call is TRBV4-1, the J call TRBJ1-1; D unresolved. Trimming took 3 bases from V and 2 from J, leaving 7 bases between them. This CDR3 region has 13 residues. Germline lookup yields CDR1 MGHRA and CDR2 YSYEKL. In DNA form, the CDR3 reads TGCGCCAGCAGCCATCAGACAAACACTGAAGCTTTCTTT. Translating gives CASSHQTNTEAFF.

The chain couples TRBV18 to TRBJ1-1; 7 positions match TRBD1. The V segment lost 4 bases and the J segment 2 bases; nucleotides outside the gene matches: 4. The CDR3 runs 14 residues. The germline V gene has CDR1 KGHSH and CDR2 LQKENI. CDR3 sequence: CASSQNRGNTEAFF. Written as DNA, the CDR3 is TGTGCCAGCTCACAGAACAGGGGTAACACTGAAGCTTTCTTT.

The V gene is TRBV28, the J gene TRBJ1-1; 10 bases agree with TRBD1. V was clipped by 10 bases and J by 3 bases; unmatched bases: 8. CDR3 length: 14 residues. The germline V gene encodes CDR1 MDHEN and CDR2 SYDVKM. This CDR3 reads CATLPGQGHTEAFF. The CDR3 bases are TGTGCCACCCTTCCGGGACAGGGGCACACTGAAGCTTTCTTT.

The chain employs TRBV7-3 and TRBJ2-2; 13 nucleotides match TRBD2. Trimming at V came to 5 bases and at J to 7 bases, leaving 10 bases not matched to a gene. Per the germline V gene, CDR1 is SGHTA and CDR2 is FQGTGA. CDR3 length: 17 residues. The DNA for the CDR3 is TGTGCCAGCAGCCTCCCCGGGACTAGCGGGACGGTCGGGGAGCTGTTTTTT. Translation gives CASSLPGTSGTVGELFF.

The rearrangement joins TRBV9 to TRBJ2-7; the D is unclear. This CDR3 contains 14 residues. Germline CDR1 reads SGDLS; CDR2 reads YYNGEE. The ends were cut back, 4 bases at V and 2 bases at J, with 13 bases in the middle. The CDR3 DNA reads as TGTGCCAGCAGCCCCCAAGGAACGCCCTACGAGCAGTACTTC. It translates to CASSPQGTPYEQYF. The variable domain in full, with the rest retrieved from reference TRBV9 and TRBJ2-7, is DSGVTQTPKHLITATGQRVTLRCSPRSGDLSVYWYQQSLDQGLQFLIQYYNGEERAKGNILERFSAQQFPDLHSELNLSSLELGDSALYFCASSPQGTPYEQYFGPGTRLTVT.

This sequence joins TRBV7-9 and TRBJ1-1; D gene uncertain. Trimming stripped 3 bases from V and 4 bases from J, with 9 bases between. CDR1 and CDR2 from the germline V gene are SEHNR and FQNEAQ (reference sequence). The CDR3 covers 13 residues. DNA for the CDR3: TGTGCCAGCAGCTTTCAGGACCTCACTGAAGCTTTCTTT. This sequence encodes CASSFQDLTEAFF.

This clone was found once. The rearrangement uses TRBV7-9 and TRBJ1-3; no clear D gene. The length of the CDR3 is 15 residues. Trimming shortened V by 7 bases and J by 0 bases, and 13 bases separated the two germline ends. Germline V CDR1 and CDR2: SEHNR, FQNEAQ (reference sequence). CDR3: CASTKGRDSGNTIYF. The CDR3 nucleotides are TGTGCCAGCACCAAAGGGCGGGACTCTGGAAACACCATATATTTT.

The chain has TRBV19 and TRBJ1-3; no definite D call. Trimming stripped 7 bases from V and 1 base from J, with 23 bases between. Per germline, CDR1 LNHDA and CDR2 SQIVND (reference sequence). The CDR3 is made up of 18 amino acids. The CDR3 reads CASTWGSRTDYSGNTIYF. CDR3 DNA sequence: TGTGCCAGTACCTGGGGTTCCCGGACCGACTATTCTGGAAACACCATATATTTT.

The J gene is TRBJ1-1, the V gene TRBV18; 8 bases agree with TRBD1. With 5 bases clipped from V and 1 base from J, the junction kept 6 bases outside the gene matches. Germline V gene data show CDR1 as KGHSH and CDR2 as LQKENI. CDR3 length equals 15 residues. This chain's CDR3 is CASSSGGQGNTEAFF. The CDR3 DNA reads TGTGCCAGCTCATCTGGCGGACAGGGGAACACTGAAGCTTTCTTT.

The chain employs TRBV5-1 and TRBJ1-4; D remains unclear. The CDR3 sequence is 15 residues long. V was clipped by 4 bases and J by 0 bases, with 10 bases between them. From germline, CDR1 is SGHRS and CDR2 YFSETQ. CDR3 sequence: CASSTDGATNEKLFF. The CDR3 coding sequence is TGCGCCAGCAGCACGGACGGCGCAACTAATGAAAAACTGTTTTTT.

This chain joins TRBV2 and TRBJ2-1; 10 bases match TRBD2. V was pared by 2 bases and J by 9 bases, with 7 bases of the junction left unmatched. Germline lookup yields CDR1 SNHLY and CDR2 FYNNEI. The CDR3 sequence is 15 residues long. CDR3 sequence: CASSETGTSAGEQFF. CDR3 nucleotide sequence: TGTGCCAGCAGTGAAACCGGGACTAGCGCTGGTGAGCAGTTCTTC.

The rearrangement uses TRBV27 and TRBJ1-1; no clear D gene. Deletions cut 5 bases from V and 4 bases from J, with 14 bases between. Germline-derived CDR1 and CDR2 are MNHEY and SMNVEV (reference sequence). The CDR3 is 14 amino acids. The CDR3 is CASSLRDTSTEAFF. The CDR3, as DNA: TGTGCCAGCAGTCTAAGGGATACCAGCACTGAAGCTTTCTTT.

J is TRBJ2-5 and V is TRBV5-1; TRBD1 or TRBD2 may be the D gene (5 bases each). V shed 0 bases and J shed 5 bases, with 17 bases lying between them. This CDR3 comprises 16 residues. In germline, CDR1 is SGHRS, CDR2 YFSETQ. Here the CDR3 reads CASSLGVGGDGETQYF. Written as DNA, the CDR3 is TGCGCCAGCAGCTTGGGAGTCGGTGGGGACGGCGAGACCCAGTACTTC.

The rearrangement uses TRBV7-8 and TRBJ2-1; TRBD2 matches at 7 bases. Germline CDR1 is SGHVS and CDR2 is FQNEAQ. V lost 1 base and J lost 9; bases outside the gene matches: 3. The CDR3 extends over 13 amino acids. For the CDR3, the DNA is TGTGCCAGCAGCTTAGGACTAGCCAGTGAGCAGTTCTTC. This encodes CASSLGLASEQFF.